These 9 T cell receptor beta chains came from one sample sequenced in a study of T cell responses to AZD1222 COVID-19 vaccine. Libraries were prepared by immunoSEQ multiplex PCR; TCRdb keeps only in-frame clonotypes and omits some of them. The data show 90,000 to 120,000 clones, with approximately 89% seen just once and roughly 20% held by the top ten. Source: peripheral blood, taken on day 0 of AZD1222 vaccination. These receptors came from an adult in good health.

The chain couples TRBV15 to TRBJ1-3, with no clear D. Germline V gene data show CDR1 as LNHNV and CDR2 as YYDKDF (reference sequence). With 4 bases removed from V and 0 bases from J, the gap between germline ends came to 7 bases. The CDR3 length is 14 residues. DNA of the CDR3: TGTGCCACCAGCACCTACAGCTCTGGAAACACCATATATTTT. Its translation is CATSTYSSGNTIYF. The whole variable domain, remainder taken from reference TRBV15 and TRBJ1-3, is DAMVIQNPRYQVTQFGKPVTLSCSQTLNHNVMYWYQQKSSQAPKLLFHYYDKDFNNEADTPDNFQSRRPNTSFCFLDIRSPGLGDTAMYLCATSTYSSGNTIYFGEGSWLTVV.

This clone occurred once. The chain has TRBV5-6 and TRBJ1-4, with D possibly being TRBD1 (5 bases). CDR1 and CDR2 (germline): SGHDT, YYEEEE. V shed 4 bases and J shed 2 bases, with 9 bases lying between them. CDR3 length equals 14 residues. CDR3 residues: CASSGGITNEKLFF. The CDR3 nucleotides read TGTGCCAGCAGCGGGGGGATTACTAATGAAAAACTGTTTTTT. The entire variable domain, with the rest obtained from reference TRBV5-6 and TRBJ1-4, is as follows: DAGVTQSPTHLIKTRGQQVTLRCSPKSGHDTVSWYQQALGQGPQFIFQYYEEEERQRGNFPDRFSGHQFPNYSSELNVNALLLGDSALYLCASSGGITNEKLFFGSGTQLSVL.

This clone showed up just a few times. The chain recombines TRBV5-1 with TRBJ2-1; the D call may be TRBD1 or TRBD2 (5 bases each). Looked up from germline, CDR1 is SGHRS and CDR2 is YFSETQ. The CDR3 spans 16 residues. The V end lost 0 bases, the J end lost 4 bases, and 14 bases lay between the germline ends. This chain's CDR3 is CASSLDGGLSYNEQFF. Here the CDR3 DNA reads TGCGCCAGCAGCTTGGATGGGGGTCTTTCGTACAATGAGCAGTTCTTC. The whole variable domain, filled in from reference TRBV5-1 and TRBJ2-1, reads KAGVTQTPRYLIKTRGQQVTLSCSPISGHRSVSWYQQTPGQGLQFLFEYFSETQRNKGNFPGRFSGRQFSNSRSEMNVSTLELGDSALYLCASSLDGGLSYNEQFFGPGTRLTVL.

This chain joins TRBV10-3 and TRBJ2-2, with a weak D call TRBD1 (6 bases). The CDR3 has 14 amino acids. Germline V gene data show CDR1 as ENHRY and CDR2 as SYGVKD. V was trimmed by 3 bases and J by 4 bases, leaving 9 bases between them. CDR3: CAISDGQSTGELFF. The CDR3 DNA is TGTGCCATCAGTGACGGACAGTCCACCGGGGAGCTGTTTTTT.

The chain couples TRBV19 to TRBJ1-6; TRBD1 aligns across 9 bases. Germline V gene lookup returns CDR1 LNHDA and CDR2 SQIVND (reference sequence). J was trimmed by 5 bases and V by 3 bases; bases with no gene match: 2. The CDR3 is 15 amino acids. CDR3 amino acids: CASSIRTGDNSPLHF. CDR3 bases: TGTGCCAGTAGTATTCGGACAGGGGATAATTCACCCCTCCACTTT.

The chain is built from TRBV29-1 and TRBJ1-5; no firm D call. This CDR3 contains 13 residues. Trimming took off 1 base at V and 2 bases at J, with 6 bases between the two ends. Germline loops: CDR1 SQVTM, CDR2 ANQGSEA. The CDR3 region has the DNA TGCAGCGTTGAAGTGGGTGGCAATCAGCCCCAGCATTTT. Protein: CSVEVGGNQPQHF. The full variable domain, in which reference TRBV29-1 and TRBJ1-5 provide the parts outside the CDR3, is SAVISQKPSRDICQRGTSLTIQCQVDSQVTMMFWYRQQPGQSLTLIATANQGSEATYESGFVIDKFPISRPNLTFSTLTVSNMSPEDSSIYLCSVEVGGNQPQHFGDGTRLSIL.

The chain has TRBV9 and TRBJ1-2; D unresolved. This CDR3 has 13 amino acids. V gave up 5 bases and J gave up 1 base, with 9 bases separating them. Germline V gives CDR1 SGDLS, CDR2 YYNGEE. The CDR3 spells CASRSPFNYGYTF. The DNA for the CDR3 is TGTGCCAGCAGAAGTCCGTTTAACTATGGCTACACCTTC.

The V and J genes are TRBV6-5 and TRBJ1-4, with 8 positions matching TRBD1. V lost 5 bases to trimming and J lost 7 bases; unmatched junction nucleotides: 9. The germline CDR1 and CDR2 sequences are MNHEY and SVGAGI. There are 15 residues in the CDR3. CDR3 DNA: TGTGCCAGCAGTCCCCGGACAGGGAATGGTGAAAAACTGTTTTTT. It yields the protein CASSPRTGNGEKLFF.

This chain connects TRBV10-2 to TRBJ1-5; tentatively, D is TRBD1 (6 bases). Germline CDR1 reads WSHSY; CDR2 reads SAAADI. The CDR3 spans 14 residues. Trimming stripped 10 bases from V and 4 bases from J, with 17 bases between. CDR3 sequence (DNA): TGCGCCACCCAGACCGGGACAAAAAATCAGCCCCAGCATTTT. As protein: CATQTGTKNQPQHF.